This T cell receptor (beta chain) stems from a study of blood T cell repertoires in COVID-19 (dated by TCRdb to about 2020). With respect to the entire study: Samples from collaborators originated in the United States, Italy and Spain and spanned both the acute and convalescent phases of COVID-19. The prospective study material was composed of cDNA or gDNA derived from T cells, B-cell-depleted T cells, or PBMCs. The dataset comprised deeply sampled blood TCRbeta repertoires from subjects exposed to, actively infected with, or recovered from COVID-19. The repertoires were released in a freely available public database meant as a resource for research on the immune response to SARS-CoV-2. The samples were drawn from two sources: the first 160 participants of the ongoing ImmuneRACE study, and 950 to 1,500 subjects contributed by 6 global collaborators. A de-identified subject ID, COVID-19 status, age in years and sex were almost always included in the sample metadata. Where available, HLA class I and class II types were taken from metadata supplied by the sample provider and were not determined by assay-based typing.

Beyond this particular receptor, the publication reports: Clinical and demographic metadata were provided uncurated, with the amount varying by source and participant.

The CDR3 runs 14 amino acids, cysteine and phenylalanine included. The CDR3 DNA has 42 bases and is translated from base 1. CDR1 WSHSY and CDR2 SAAADI were looked up in the germline V gene. The V end gives up 6 bases and the J end 3 bases, leaving 4 bases in the junction not matched to a gene. The immunoSEQ Assay, a bias-controlled multiplex PCR, was used to amplify TCRbeta CDR3 regions from genomic DNA. The source study handled its data this way. The number of nucleated cells in each sample was estimated by amplification of reference gene primers within the assay. Sequence reads were collapsed and filtered to measure the absolute abundance of every unique TCRbeta CDR3 rearrangement. For each sample, productive Simpson clonality was calculated as the square root of Simpson's diversity index over productive rearrangements. Here the immuneACCESS table is served through TCRdb, limited to in-frame sequences with V and J called. Missing clones are a known gap in these copies; in checked studies unresolved V genes cover under half, and the rest lacks a known reason. For V, J and clone size, that table is used; D and trimming come from the DNA. The sample records about 250,000 clones, around 88% of which are singletons. Roughly 6.7% of the sample rests with the top ten.

In Seattle, one collaborating source enrolled patients while the infection was active and tracked those patients longitudinally over the course of disease. The collaborating institutions used their own protocols to collect whole blood in K2EDTA tubes. For TCRbeta analysis, collaborator samples were shipped as frozen whole blood, as isolated PBMCs, or as DNA extracted from either sample type. As for this clone: This receptor's antigen is unknown. One base away there is no much larger clone; base qualities are not given.

This clonotype was obtained from a woman aged 25 to 39 with COVID-19, enrolled during active disease. The specimen sequenced was peripheral blood. This chain is built from TRBV10-2 and TRBJ2-5, with 10 bases matching TRBD2. The CDR3 protein is CASRMGLAKETQYF. The sequence in DNA is TGCGCCAGCAGGATGGGACTAGCGAAAGAGACCCAGTACTTC.